This T cell receptor beta chain was documented in a study of T cell responses to AZD1222 COVID-19 vaccine. The method was immunoSEQ multiplex PCR; TCRdb's version includes in-frame clones alone and lacks a portion of them. The sample yields about 180,000 clones, 80% to 95% seen once. Recipients boosted at about 4 weeks or about 12 weeks are pooled. Whole-study results and caveats: Donors in the cohort were predominantly white British and more often female, and clonal diversity was possibly underestimated. The study found Spike-specific TCR breadth and depth rose after two AZD1222 doses.

Turning to this clone: What it recognizes is unknown.

The sequence was obtained from an adult who received the AZD1222 COVID-19 vaccine. The specimen comprised peripheral blood, sampled 28 days after the second AZD1222 dose.

CDR3 sequence (DNA): TGTGCCAGCAGTTCATGGGCAGGGCGGAGGGCAACTAATGAAAAACTGTTTTTT. Protein product: CASSSWAGRRATNEKLFF. The genes are TRBV28 and TRBJ1-4; tentatively, D is TRBD1 (5 bases). The CDR3 has 18 amino acids. Germline V gene data show CDR1 as MDHEN and CDR2 as SYDVKM. Between the trimmed V and J ends, which lost 4 bases and 0 bases, there was a span of 18 bases.